This T cell receptor (beta chain) was identified during a study of blood T cell repertoires in COVID-19. This CDR3 region has 15 residues. The junction had 7 bases not matched to a gene; V was cut back by 1 base and J by 6 bases. Germline V lookup: CDR1 SGHAT, CDR2 FQNNGV. Method: immunoSEQ multiplex PCR; TCRdb's copy keeps in-frame clones and lacks some. The profile shows 240,000 or so clones, 70% to 90% of them singletons. The sample consisted of peripheral blood. The chain links TRBV11-2 to TRBJ2-7, with 9 bases that match TRBD2. This clonotype was obtained from a woman aged 40 to 50 who had recovered from COVID-19. Here the CDR3 reads CASSLGLAGFSEQYF. CDR3 coding DNA: TGTGCCAGCAGCTTAGGGCTAGCGGGATTTTCCGAGCAGTACTTC.